This T cell receptor beta chain was identified in a study of T cell repertoires in cytomegalovirus infection. In the study overall: Researchers turned to recently identified HLA-C-restricted CMV epitopes as well as well-studied HLA-B-restricted ones. Evidence of both CMV infection and a matching HLA type came from public TCR beta signatures. Study-wide findings and caveats: HLA-C-restricted CMV clonotypes gave the most frequent clonotype in two of eight donors.

Via MiXCR, TCRdb re-called the reads, giving one row per CDR3 protein. This table holds around 800,000 distinct CDR3 sequences, approximately 29% found once. V shed 0 bases and J 7 bases; nucleotides not matched to a gene: 16. CDR3 length equals 19 residues. The germline CDR1 and CDR2 sequences are LGHDT and YNNKEL (reference sequence). As concerns this clonotype: Its target is not known.

The source was cultured CD8+ T cells from PBMCs, collected from culture after CMV antigen stimulation. The gene calls are TRBV3-1 and TRBJ2-5; TRBD1 agrees at 11 bases. The receptor's source is a human donor in good health (CMV status not recorded). Some clones in this sample may be carry-over from other donors' samples. The CDR3, as DNA: TGTGCCAGCAGCCAAGATCTGGAGGACAGGGGGCCGAGGTCAGGGACCCAGTACTTC. Protein: CASSQDLEDRGPRSGTQYF.